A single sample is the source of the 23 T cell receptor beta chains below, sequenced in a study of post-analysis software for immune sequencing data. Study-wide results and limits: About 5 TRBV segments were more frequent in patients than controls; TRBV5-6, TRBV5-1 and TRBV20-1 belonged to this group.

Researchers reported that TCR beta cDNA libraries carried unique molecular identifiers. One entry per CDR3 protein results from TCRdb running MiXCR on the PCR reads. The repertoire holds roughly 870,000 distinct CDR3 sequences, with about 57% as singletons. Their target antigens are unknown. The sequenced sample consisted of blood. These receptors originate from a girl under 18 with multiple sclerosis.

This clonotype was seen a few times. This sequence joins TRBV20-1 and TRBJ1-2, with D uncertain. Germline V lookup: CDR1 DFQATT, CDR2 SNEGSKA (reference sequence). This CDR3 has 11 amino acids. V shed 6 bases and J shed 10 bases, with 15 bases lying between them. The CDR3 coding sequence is TGCAGTGCGGTCGGCTCTGTCGTCTACACCTTC. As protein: CSAVGSVVYTF.

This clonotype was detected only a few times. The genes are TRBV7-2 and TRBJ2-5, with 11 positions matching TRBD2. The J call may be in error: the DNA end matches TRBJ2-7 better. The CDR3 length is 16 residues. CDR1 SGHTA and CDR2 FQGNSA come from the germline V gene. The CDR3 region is CASSQIAGGRSYEQYF. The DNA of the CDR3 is TGTGCCAGCAGTCAAATAGCGGGAGGGCGGAGTTACGAGCAGTACTTC.

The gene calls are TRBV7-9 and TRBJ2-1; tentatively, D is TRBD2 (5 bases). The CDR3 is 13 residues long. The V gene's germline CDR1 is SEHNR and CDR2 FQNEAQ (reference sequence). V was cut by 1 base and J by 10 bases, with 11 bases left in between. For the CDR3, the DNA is TGTGCCAGCAGCTTAGTACTAGTCAACGAGCAGTTCTTC. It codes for CASSLVLVNEQFF.

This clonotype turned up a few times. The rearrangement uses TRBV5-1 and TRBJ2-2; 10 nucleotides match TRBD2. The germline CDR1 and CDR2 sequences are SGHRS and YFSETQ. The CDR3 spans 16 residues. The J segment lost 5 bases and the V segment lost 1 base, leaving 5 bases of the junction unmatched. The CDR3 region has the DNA TGCGCCAGCAGCTTGTTCCCTAGCGGGAGTACCGGGGAGCTGTTTTTT. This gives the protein CASSLFPSGSTGELFF.

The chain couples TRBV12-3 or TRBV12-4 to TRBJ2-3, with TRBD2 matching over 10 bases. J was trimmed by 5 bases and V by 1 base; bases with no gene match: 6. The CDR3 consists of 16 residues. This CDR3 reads CASSLVAGGPIDTQYF. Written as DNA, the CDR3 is TGTGCCAGCAGTTTAGTAGCGGGGGGACCTATAGATACGCAGTATTTT.

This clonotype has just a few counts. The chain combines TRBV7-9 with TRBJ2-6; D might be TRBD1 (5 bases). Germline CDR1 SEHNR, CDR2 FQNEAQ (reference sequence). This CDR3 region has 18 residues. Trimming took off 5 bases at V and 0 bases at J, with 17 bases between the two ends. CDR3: CASSETAVLLSGANVLTF. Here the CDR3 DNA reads TGTGCCAGCAGCGAGACAGCCGTCCTCCTCTCTGGGGCCAACGTCCTGACTTTC.

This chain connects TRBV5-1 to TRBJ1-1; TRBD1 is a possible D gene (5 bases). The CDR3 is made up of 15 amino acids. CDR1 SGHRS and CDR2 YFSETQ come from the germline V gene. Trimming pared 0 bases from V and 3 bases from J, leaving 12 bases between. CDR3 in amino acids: CASSLGWGVDTEAFF. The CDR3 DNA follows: TGCGCCAGCAGCTTGGGCTGGGGCGTCGACACTGAAGCTTTCTTT. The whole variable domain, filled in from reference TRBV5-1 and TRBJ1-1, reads KAGVTQTPRYLIKTRGQQVTLSCSPISGHRSVSWYQQTPGQGLQFLFEYFSETQRNKGNFPGRFSGRQFSNSRSEMNVSTLELGDSALYLCASSLGWGVDTEAFFGQGTRLTVV.

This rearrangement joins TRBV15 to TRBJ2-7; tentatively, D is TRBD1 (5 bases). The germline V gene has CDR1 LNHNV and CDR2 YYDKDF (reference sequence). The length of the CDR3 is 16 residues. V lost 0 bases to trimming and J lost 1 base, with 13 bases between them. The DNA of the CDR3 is TGTGCCACCAGCAGAGATAGGCAGGGAAAATCCTACGAGCAGTACTTC. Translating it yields CATSRDRQGKSYEQYF.

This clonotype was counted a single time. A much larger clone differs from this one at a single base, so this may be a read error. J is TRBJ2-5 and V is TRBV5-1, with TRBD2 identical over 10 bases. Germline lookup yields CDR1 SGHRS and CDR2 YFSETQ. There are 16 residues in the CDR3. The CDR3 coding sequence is TGCACCAGCAGCTTGGAGCCAGCGGGAGGGGCAGGGGAGCAGTACTTC. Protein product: CTSSLEPAGGAGEQYF.

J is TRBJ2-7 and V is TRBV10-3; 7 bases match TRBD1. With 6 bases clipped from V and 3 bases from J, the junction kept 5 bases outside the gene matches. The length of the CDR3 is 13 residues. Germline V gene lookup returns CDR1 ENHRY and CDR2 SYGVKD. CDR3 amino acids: CAIRGDSRYEQYF. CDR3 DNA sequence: TGTGCCATCAGGGGGGACAGCCGCTACGAGCAGTACTTC.

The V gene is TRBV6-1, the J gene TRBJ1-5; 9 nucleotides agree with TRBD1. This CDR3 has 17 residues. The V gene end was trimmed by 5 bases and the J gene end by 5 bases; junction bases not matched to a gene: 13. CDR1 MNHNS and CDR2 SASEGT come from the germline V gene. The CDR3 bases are TGTGCCAGCAGTCGCGGGACAGGGCGGCTTTTTCATCAGCCCCAGCATTTT. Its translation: CASSRGTGRLFHQPQHF.

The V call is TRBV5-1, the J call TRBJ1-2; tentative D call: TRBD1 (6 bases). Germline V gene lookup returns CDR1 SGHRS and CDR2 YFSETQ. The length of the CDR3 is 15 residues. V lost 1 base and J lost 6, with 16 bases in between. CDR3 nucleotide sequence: TGCGCCAGCAGCTTGCGGACGGACAGCCCAAATGGCTACACCTTC. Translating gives CASSLRTDSPNGYTF.

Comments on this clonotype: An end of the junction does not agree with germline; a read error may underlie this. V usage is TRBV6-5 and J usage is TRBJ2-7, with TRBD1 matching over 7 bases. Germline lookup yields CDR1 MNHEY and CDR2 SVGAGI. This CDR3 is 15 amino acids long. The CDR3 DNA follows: TGTACCAGCAGCTACACGACAGGGACCCACCACGAGCAGTACTTC. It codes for CTSSYTTGTHHEQYF.

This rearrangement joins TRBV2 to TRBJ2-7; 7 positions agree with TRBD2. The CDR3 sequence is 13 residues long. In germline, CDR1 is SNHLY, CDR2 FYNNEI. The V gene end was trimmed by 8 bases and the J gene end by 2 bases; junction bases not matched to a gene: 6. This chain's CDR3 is CASHLAAPYEQYF. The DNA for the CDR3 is TGTGCCAGCCATCTAGCGGCACCCTACGAGCAGTACTTC.

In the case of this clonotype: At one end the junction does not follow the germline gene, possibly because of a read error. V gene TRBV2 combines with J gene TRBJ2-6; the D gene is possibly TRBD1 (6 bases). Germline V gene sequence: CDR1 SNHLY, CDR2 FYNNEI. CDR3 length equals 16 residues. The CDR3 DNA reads TGTGCCAGCAGAGAAGACAGGTCCGCCGGGGCCAACGTCCTGACTTTC. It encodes CASREDRSAGANVLTF.

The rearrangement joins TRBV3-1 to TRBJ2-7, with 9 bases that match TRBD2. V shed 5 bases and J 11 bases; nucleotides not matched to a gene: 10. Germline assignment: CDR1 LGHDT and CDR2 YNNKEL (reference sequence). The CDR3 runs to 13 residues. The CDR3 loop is CASSTGKRGDKYF. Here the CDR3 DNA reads TGTGCCAGCAGCACCGGCAAGCGGGGGGATAAGTACTTC.

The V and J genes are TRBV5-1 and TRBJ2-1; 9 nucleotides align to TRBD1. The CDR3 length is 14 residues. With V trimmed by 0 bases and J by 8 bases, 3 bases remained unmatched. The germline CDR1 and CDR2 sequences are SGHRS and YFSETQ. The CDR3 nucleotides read TGCGCCAGCAGCTTGGGGGACAGGGCCCATGAGCAGTTCTTC. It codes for CASSLGDRAHEQFF.

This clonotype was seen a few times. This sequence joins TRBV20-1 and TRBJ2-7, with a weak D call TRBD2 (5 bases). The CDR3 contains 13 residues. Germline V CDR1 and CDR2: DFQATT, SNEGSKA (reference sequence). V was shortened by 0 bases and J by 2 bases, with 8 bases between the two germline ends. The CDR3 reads CSARDREPYEQYF. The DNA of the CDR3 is TGCAGTGCTAGAGATCGGGAACCCTACGAGCAGTACTTC.

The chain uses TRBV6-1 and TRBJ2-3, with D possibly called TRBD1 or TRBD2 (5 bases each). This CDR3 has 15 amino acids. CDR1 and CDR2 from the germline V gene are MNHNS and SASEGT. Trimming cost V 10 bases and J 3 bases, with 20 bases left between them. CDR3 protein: CATQLGPTTTDTQYF. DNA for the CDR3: TGTGCCACCCAACTGGGACCCACTACTACAGATACGCAGTATTTT.

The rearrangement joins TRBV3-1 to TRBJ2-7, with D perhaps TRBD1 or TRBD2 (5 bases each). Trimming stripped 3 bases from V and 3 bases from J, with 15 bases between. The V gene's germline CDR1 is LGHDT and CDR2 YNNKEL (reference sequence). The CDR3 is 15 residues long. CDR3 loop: CASSQLGPINYEQYF. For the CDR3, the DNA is TGTGCCAGCAGCCAGTTGGGACCGATTAACTACGAGCAGTACTTC.

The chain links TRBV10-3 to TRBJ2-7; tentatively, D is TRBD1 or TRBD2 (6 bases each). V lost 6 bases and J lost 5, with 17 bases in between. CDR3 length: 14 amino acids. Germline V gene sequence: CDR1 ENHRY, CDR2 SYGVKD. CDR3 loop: CAIRDGGQIDEQYF. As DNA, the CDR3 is TGTGCCATCAGGGATGGGGGGCAAATCGACGAGCAGTACTTC.

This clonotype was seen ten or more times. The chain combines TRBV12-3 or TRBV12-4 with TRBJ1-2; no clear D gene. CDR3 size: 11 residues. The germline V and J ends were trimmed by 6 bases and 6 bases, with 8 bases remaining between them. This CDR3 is CASSPGDGYTF. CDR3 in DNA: TGTGCCAGCAGCCCCGGGGATGGCTACACCTTC.

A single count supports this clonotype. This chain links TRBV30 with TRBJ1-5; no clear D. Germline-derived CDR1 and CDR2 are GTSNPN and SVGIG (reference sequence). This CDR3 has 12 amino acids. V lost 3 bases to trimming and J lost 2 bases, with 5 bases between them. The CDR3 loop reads CAWSQGNQPQHF. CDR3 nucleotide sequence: TGTGCCTGGAGCCAGGGCAATCAGCCCCAGCATTTT.